This TCR beta chain was identified during a study of regulatory and conventional T cells in RAG deficiency. Genomic DNA came from blood regulatory T cells gated CD4+ CD25-high CD127-low. The table came from immunoSEQ multiplex PCR; TCRdb's copy has only in-frame clones and leaves some out. The table includes about 12,000 clones, roughly 94% detected once. A further study also used this sample, focusing on regulatory T cells. As that study records: Amplification used 52 TRBV primers and 13 TRBJ primers.

The TCR originated in a human donor in good health. The sequencing input was CD127- CD25+ CD4+ Tregs sorted from blood.

CDR3 sequence: CASSESTGNTEAFF. The CDR3 nucleotides read TGCGCCAGCAGTGAGTCGACAGGGAACACTGAAGCTTTCTTT. V gene TRBV10-1 combines with J gene TRBJ1-1, with D possibly being TRBD1 (6 bases). Germline V gene data show CDR1 as WNHNN and CDR2 as SYGVQD (reference sequence). This CDR3 contains 14 residues. Trimming took 0 bases from V and 1 from J, leaving 6 bases between them.